The 5 T cell receptor beta chains reported below all come from one sample, sequenced in a study of identical twins. In TCRdb, the 5' RACE reads were re-called with MiXCR into one record per CDR3 protein. The sample contains hundreds of thousands of distinct CDR3 sequences, about 12% of which appear only once. These sequences were also reported in another study, on yellow fever vaccine responses in identical twins.

The sample comprised CD8+ T cells sorted from blood. Source of these receptors: a woman younger than 30 in good health.

In this sample, this clonotype turned up a few times. The J gene is TRBJ2-1, the V gene TRBV19; unclear D gene. V lost 0 bases to trimming and J lost 7 bases, with 10 bases between them. Looked up from germline, CDR1 is LNHDA and CDR2 is SQIVND (reference sequence). CDR3 length: 14 amino acids. CDR3 coding DNA: TGTGCCAGTAGTATAGAGGTACAGCCGAATGAGCAGTTCTTC. Translating it yields CASSIEVQPNEQFF.

In this sample, this clonotype turned up a few times. The chain combines TRBV2 with TRBJ1-5; D perhaps matches TRBD1 (6 bases). V was shortened by 2 bases and J by 0 bases, with 8 bases between the two germline ends. The length of the CDR3 is 15 residues. CDR1 SNHLY and CDR2 FYNNEI come from the germline V gene. This chain's CDR3 is CASSEQGYSNQPQHF. The CDR3 bases are TGTGCCAGCAGTGAACAGGGGTATAGCAATCAGCCCCAGCATTTT.

This clonotype was picked up a small number of times. The chain links TRBV6-1 to TRBJ2-3; 7 bases match TRBD1. Germline CDR1 and CDR2: MNHNS and SASEGT. The V gene end was trimmed by 2 bases and the J gene end by 1 base; junction bases not matched to a gene: 3. This CDR3 spans 15 amino acids. The CDR3 DNA reads as TGTGCCAGCAGTGAAAGGGACAGAGGCACAGATACGCAGTATTTT. Residues: CASSERDRGTDTQYF.

The chain employs TRBV6-1 and TRBJ1-6; D not certain. Trimming left V 6 bases short and J 11 bases short, with 17 bases between. CDR1 and CDR2 (germline): MNHNS, SASEGT. The CDR3 totals 14 residues. The CDR3 protein is CASRPLEGAAPLHF. CDR3 DNA sequence: TGTGCCAGCAGACCCCTTGAAGGCGCGGCACCCCTCCACTTT.

This clonotype was observed many times. This rearrangement joins TRBV29-1 to TRBJ2-5; TRBD2 matches 8 bases. Trimming cost V 6 bases and J 4 bases; bases outside gene matches: 16. The CDR3 consists of 16 residues. CDR1 and CDR2 from the germline V gene are SQVTM and ANQGSEA. The CDR3 protein is CSVHRSGTSRRETQYF. In DNA, the CDR3 is TGCAGCGTCCACAGAAGCGGGACTAGTCGGCGAGAGACCCAGTACTTC.